These T cell receptor beta chains were read from a single sample in a study of T cell responses to AZD1222 COVID-19 vaccine. Clones were read by immunoSEQ multiplex PCR, and TCRdb kept only the in-frame ones, dropping some. Of around 200,000 clones listed, 88% were seen once; the top ten hold about 0.53%. The source was peripheral blood, collected on day 0 of AZD1222 vaccination. These receptors came from an adult in good health. CDR3s include the opening cysteine and the closing phenylalanine or tryptophan. A D gene is named only where the DNA matches it firmly. Expanded clones get a size class; other rows say once, few or many, or leave the size out.

TRBD2,few,TRBV30,TRBJ2-1,CAWSNGGGSYNEQFF,TGTGCCTGGAGTAACGGCGGGGGATCCTACAATGAGCAGTTCTTC
TRBD1,.,TRBV18,TRBJ1-6,CASSPPTGEGSPLHF,TGTGCCAGCTCACCACCGACAGGGGAGGGATCACCCCTCCACTTT
TRBD2,.,TRBV28,TRBJ2-1,CASSSGTSGRGYNEQFF,TGTGCCAGCAGTTCCGGGACTAGCGGGAGAGGGTACAATGAGCAGTTCTTC
.,.,TRBV27,TRBJ2-7,CASSLKGHSYEQYF,TGTGCCAGCAGTTTAAAGGGACATTCCTACGAGCAGTACTTC
.,.,TRBV19,TRBJ1-5,CASSIGQSNQPQHF,TGTGCCAGTAGTATAGGACAGTCTAATCAGCCCCAGCATTTT
.,.,TRBV4-3,TRBJ2-7,CASSQDRGYEQYF,TGCGCCAGCAGCCAAGATCGGGGCTACGAGCAGTACTTC
TRBD1,.,TRBV19,TRBJ2-2,CASSTRDSPTGELFF,TGTGCCAGTAGTACCCGGGACAGTCCCACCGGGGAGCTGTTTTTT
.,.,TRBV15,TRBJ2-3,CATSTGALTDTQYF,TGTGCCACCAGTACGGGAGCCCTCACAGATACGCAGTATTTT
.,.,TRBV21-1,TRBJ1-3,CASRGWPSGNTIYF,TGTGCCAGCAGAGGATGGCCCTCTGGAAACACCATATATTTT
.,.,TRBV6-2/TRBV6-3,TRBJ1-3,CASSDVSSGNTIYF,TGTGCCAGCAGCGACGTGAGCTCTGGAAACACCATATATTTT
TRBD2,.,TRBV28,TRBJ2-4,CASRIGLAGGLAKNIQYF,TGTGCCAGCAGGATCGGACTAGCGGGGGGGTTAGCCAAAAACATTCAGTACTTC
TRBD1,once,TRBV7-9,TRBJ1-1,CASSARQGAEAFF,TGTGCCAGCAGCGCCAGACAGGGTGCTGAAGCTTTCTTT
.,.,TRBV9,TRBJ2-3,CASSPTTLADTQYF,TGTGCCAGCAGCCCTACTACCCTGGCAGATACGCAGTATTTT
TRBD2,.,TRBV3-1/TRBV3-2,TRBJ2-4,CASSQEAGGGKNIQYF,TGTGCCAGCAGCCAAGAGGCGGGAGGGGGCAAAAACATTCAGTACTTC
.,.,TRBV19,TRBJ1-5,CASSKTDSFSNQPQHF,TGTGCCAGTAGTAAAACGGACAGTTTTAGCAATCAGCCCCAGCATTTT
.,.,TRBV15,TRBJ2-7,CATSRETASSYEQYF,TGTGCCACCAGCAGAGAGACAGCTTCCTCCTACGAGCAGTACTTC
.,.,TRBV19,TRBJ1-1,CASRSTGPKNTEAFF,TGTGCCAGTAGATCGACAGGACCGAAGAACACTGAAGCTTTCTTT
.,once,TRBV4-1,TRBJ1-4,CASSLPREKLFF,TGCGCCAGCAGCCTCCCCCGTGAAAAACTGTTTTTT
TRBD2,.,TRBV9,TRBJ2-1,CASSATSLPDYNEQFF,TGTGCCAGCAGTGCGACTAGCCTACCCGACTACAATGAGCAGTTCTTC
.,.,TRBV28,TRBJ1-5,CASSPNQPQHF,TGTGCCAGCAGTCCCAATCAGCCCCAGCATTTT
.,.,TRBV9,TRBJ1-2,CASSPINGGYTF,TGTGCCAGCAGCCCCATCAACGGAGGCTACACCTTC
TRBD1,.,TRBV4-2,TRBJ1-5,CASSQDDRGLDQPQHF,TGTGCCAGCAGCCAAGATGACAGGGGGCTAGATCAGCCCCAGCATTTT
TRBD1,once,TRBV4-2,TRBJ2-7,CASSPGQGSPSRSYEQYF,TGTGCCAGCAGTCCGGGACAGGGGAGCCCAAGTCGCTCCTACGAGCAGTACTTC
TRBD1,once,TRBV19,TRBJ2-6,CASNKGRGPAGANVLTF,TGTGCCAGTAATAAGGGCAGGGGGCCTGCTGGGGCCAACGTCCTGACTTTC
TRBD2,.,TRBV28,TRBJ2-3,CASSFREGDTQYF,TGTGCCAGCAGTTTCCGGGAGGGAGATACGCAGTATTTT